Below are 31 T cell receptor beta chains sequenced from a single sample in a study of tumor-infiltrating lymphocytes in localized non-small cell lung cancer. Method: immunoSEQ multiplex PCR; TCRdb's copy keeps in-frame clones and lacks some. The data show several thousand clones, with 65% to 70% seen just once and roughly 15% held by the top ten. Source material: uninvolved lung tissue not adjacent to the tumor. All receptors derive from a human donor with non-small cell lung cancer.

The rearrangement links TRBV7-9 to TRBJ1-4, with 7 positions matching TRBD1. Germline CDR1 SEHNR, CDR2 FQNEAQ (reference sequence). V shed 1 base and J 4 bases; nucleotides not matched to a gene: 0. The CDR3 has 14 amino acids. The CDR3 nucleotides read TGTGCCAGCAGCTTAGGACAGGGTAATGAAAAACTGTTTTTT. Its protein product is CASSLGQGNEKLFF.

This clone was seen just once. J is TRBJ2-6 and V is TRBV5-1; 10 nucleotides agree with TRBD1. Per the germline V gene, CDR1 is SGHRS and CDR2 is YFSETQ. The CDR3 is made up of 18 amino acids. J gave up 0 bases and V 1 base, and 4 bases lay outside the gene matches. This CDR3 reads CASSLMGQGISGANVLTF. As DNA, the CDR3 is TGCGCCAGCAGCTTGATGGGACAGGGGATCTCTGGGGCCAACGTCCTGACTTTC.

This chain connects TRBV5-1 to TRBJ1-6, with 7 bases lining up with TRBD1. This CDR3 region has 15 residues. J lost 6 bases, V lost 0 bases, and 3 bases had no gene match. Germline-derived CDR1 and CDR2 are SGHRS and YFSETQ. This CDR3 reads CASSLAGGTNSPLHF. The CDR3 DNA follows: TGCGCCAGCAGCTTGGCAGGGGGAACTAATTCACCCCTCCACTTT. Looking up the rest from reference TRBV5-1 and TRBJ1-6 gives the full variable domain: KAGVTQTPRYLIKTRGQQVTLSCSPISGHRSVSWYQQTPGQGLQFLFEYFSETQRNKGNFPGRFSGRQFSNSRSEMNVSTLELGDSALYLCASSLAGGTNSPLHFGNGTRLTVT.

This clone was counted between two and nine times. V and J are TRBV10-3 and TRBJ2-5; perhaps TRBD1 as D (6 bases). The CDR3 spans 14 residues. From germline, CDR1 is ENHRY and CDR2 SYGVKD. The V and J ends lost 3 bases and 5 bases respectively, with 13 bases between them. CDR3 amino acids: CAISEEGVRETQYF. CDR3 nucleotides: TGTGCCATCAGTGAAGAGGGGGTACGGGAGACCCAGTACTTC.

The rearrangement links TRBV10-3 to TRBJ2-5, with D uncertain. Germline V gene sequence: CDR1 ENHRY, CDR2 SYGVKD. CDR3 length equals 11 residues. Trimming removed 2 bases from V and 7 bases from J, with 5 bases in between. The DNA for the CDR3 is TGTGCCATCAGTGAGGGCGGGACCCAGTACTTC. It codes for CAISEGGTQYF.

This sequence joins TRBV5-5 and TRBJ2-1, with no clear D. Germline assignment: CDR1 SGHKS and CDR2 YYEKEE (reference sequence). V lost 0 bases and J 9 bases, leaving 7 bases between the germline ends. The CDR3 has 12 amino acids. Here the CDR3 reads CASSLGVSEQFF. CDR3 sequence (DNA): TGTGCCAGCAGCTTGGGGGTCTCTGAGCAGTTCTTC.

The chain joins TRBV30 to TRBJ2-1; 10 bases fit TRBD2. Trimming cost V 3 bases and J 15 bases; bases outside gene matches: 8. The CDR3 has 12 residues. CDR1 and CDR2 from the germline V gene are GTSNPN and SVGIG (reference sequence). CDR3 nucleotides: TGTGCCTGGAGGGGATTAGCGGGAGGTCTGTTCTTC. It yields the protein CAWRGLAGGLFF.

This clone was seen just once. This sequence joins TRBV4-2 and TRBJ2-5; tentatively, D is TRBD2 (6 bases). From germline, CDR1 is LGHNA and CDR2 YNFKEQ. The CDR3 has 15 residues. V was pared by 5 bases and J by 4 bases, with 17 bases between. This CDR3 is CASSLTGTDRETQYF. In DNA, the CDR3 is TGTGCCAGCAGCTTGACCGGGACTGACCGAGAGACCCAGTACTTC.

The rearrangement uses TRBV6-1 and TRBJ1-4; D is uncertain. Looked up from germline, CDR1 is MNHNS and CDR2 is SASEGT. The CDR3 is made up of 14 amino acids. V was pared by 2 bases and J by 0 bases, with 4 bases between. The DNA of the CDR3 is TGTGCCAGCAGTGAAACAGCAACTAATGAAAAACTGTTTTTT. As protein: CASSETATNEKLFF.

The chain uses TRBV7-3 and TRBJ2-2; 8 bases are a match to TRBD2. Germline V gene data show CDR1 as SGHTA and CDR2 as FQGTGA. The CDR3 spans 14 residues. The junction had 2 bases not matched to a gene; V was cut back by 6 bases and J by 2 bases. The CDR3 nucleotides read TGTGCCAGCAGGAGCGGGAGTAACACCGGGGAGCTGTTTTTT. Amino acids: CASRSGSNTGELFF.

This clone counts as large. The rearrangement joins TRBV6-4 to TRBJ1-6; no clear D gene. CDR3 length: 17 amino acids. V shed 2 bases and J shed 7 bases, with 18 bases lying between them. Germline-derived CDR1 and CDR2 are MRHNA and SNTAGT. For the CDR3, the DNA is TGTGCCAGCAGTGACCCAGCGCGAGCAGGTCCAAATTCACCCCTCCACTTT. Amino acid sequence: CASSDPARAGPNSPLHF.

V gene TRBV5-1 combines with J gene TRBJ2-2; perhaps TRBD1 as D (6 bases). The CDR3 is 15 residues long. From germline, CDR1 is SGHRS and CDR2 YFSETQ. Trimming took off 1 base at V and 0 bases at J, with 7 bases between the two ends. The CDR3 region has the DNA TGCGCCAGCAGCTTGACAGGGACGAACACCGGGGAGCTGTTTTTT. It specifies CASSLTGTNTGELFF.

This clone occurred once. The chain links TRBV27 to TRBJ2-1, with a weak D call TRBD2 (5 bases). CDR1 is MNHEY and CDR2 is SMNVEV in the germline V gene (reference sequence). V lost 1 base and J 1 base, leaving 11 bases between the germline ends. The CDR3 runs 16 residues. The CDR3 reads CASSLLGGPSYNEQFF. The CDR3 DNA reads TGTGCCAGCAGTTTATTGGGCGGGCCTTCCTACAATGAGCAGTTCTTC.

The chain combines TRBV7-2 with TRBJ2-1; no clear D. Trimming pared 2 bases from V and 8 bases from J, leaving 16 bases between. The length of the CDR3 is 15 residues. Germline V gene data show CDR1 as SGHTA and CDR2 as FQGNSA. The CDR3 spells CASSLLGGSLDEQFF. For the CDR3, the DNA is TGTGCCAGCAGCTTACTTGGTGGTAGCTTGGATGAGCAGTTCTTC.

The chain combines TRBV18 with TRBJ2-7; 9 bases are a match to TRBD1. The CDR3 contains 14 residues. The V gene's germline CDR1 is KGHSH and CDR2 LQKENI. J gave up 6 bases and V 3 bases, and 6 bases lay outside the gene matches. CDR3 amino acids: CASSPGQGGGEQYF. The CDR3 nucleotides are TGTGCCAGCTCACCGGGACAGGGAGGCGGCGAGCAGTACTTC.

V gene TRBV29-1 combines with J gene TRBJ2-7; D not certain. Germline V gene lookup returns CDR1 SQVTM and CDR2 ANQGSEA. This CDR3 region has 12 residues. The germline V and J ends were trimmed by 6 bases and 1 base, with 10 bases remaining between them. Written as DNA, the CDR3 is TGCAGCGTGCGAACACCATCCTACGAGCAGTACTTC. Translated: CSVRTPSYEQYF.

The chain combines TRBV5-4 with TRBJ2-3; TRBD2 agrees at 8 bases. The J segment lost 2 bases and the V segment lost 8 bases, leaving 10 bases of the junction unmatched. CDR1 is SGHNT, CDR2 YYREEE, per germline (reference sequence). This CDR3 is built from 15 residues. The CDR3 loop reads CASARGGPNTDTQYF. CDR3 sequence (DNA): TGTGCCAGTGCGCGCGGGGGGCCCAACACAGATACGCAGTATTTT.

V and J are TRBV7-2 and TRBJ2-1; 7 nucleotides agree with TRBD2. V lost 1 base, J lost 6 bases, and 6 bases stayed unmatched. Germline V gene sequence: CDR1 SGHTA, CDR2 FQGNSA. The CDR3 loop spans 15 amino acids. The CDR3, as DNA: TGTGCCAGCAGCTTAGACGGGAGGAGGGGCAATGAGCAGTTCTTC. It translates to CASSLDGRRGNEQFF.

The chain carries TRBV19 and TRBJ1-6; D gene uncertain. Germline V CDR1 and CDR2: LNHDA, SQIVND (reference sequence). The CDR3 is 15 residues long. Trimming took 0 bases from V and 7 from J, leaving 10 bases between them. DNA for the CDR3: TGTGCCAGTAGTATAGACGGCACGGGAAATTCACCCCTCCACTTT. Translation: CASSIDGTGNSPLHF.

This clone was observed a few times. The chain uses TRBV27 and TRBJ2-1; D not certain. Germline V gene sequence: CDR1 MNHEY, CDR2 SMNVEV (reference sequence). CDR3 size: 12 residues. Trimming shortened V by 9 bases and J by 0 bases, and 6 bases separated the two germline ends. The CDR3, as DNA: TGTGCCAGTCGGACCTCCTACAATGAGCAGTTCTTC. This sequence encodes CASRTSYNEQFF.

A few counts support this clone. The chain uses TRBV6-6 and TRBJ1-5; the D gene is possibly TRBD1 (6 bases). The CDR3 spans 12 residues. The V gene lost 8 bases and the J gene lost 6 bases, with 11 bases spanning the gap. Per germline, CDR1 MNHNY and CDR2 SVGAGI (reference sequence). CDR3 nucleotides: TGTGCCAGCGGGGGCCCAAGTCAGCCCCAGCATTTT. Amino acids: CASGGPSQPQHF.

This clone was seen just once. One end of the junction is discordant with germline, which a read error may explain. Here the CDR3 reads CSARDRVDGYAF. The CDR3 bases are TGCAGCGCCCGGGACAGGGTGGATGGCTACGCCTTC. The chain uses TRBV29-1 and TRBJ1-2; 9 positions match TRBD1. CDR3 length: 12 residues. CDR1 and CDR2 from the germline V gene are SQVTM and ANQGSEA. Full variable domain (missing parts from reference TRBV29-1 and TRBJ1-2): SAVISQKPSRDICQRGTSLTIQCQVDSQVTMMFWYRQQPGQSLTLIATANQGSEATYESGFVIDKFPISRPNLTFSTLTVSNMSPEDSSIYLCSARDRVDGYAFGSGTRLTVV.

The genes are TRBV11-2 and TRBJ2-2; TRBD2 matches at 10 bases. Germline-derived CDR1 and CDR2 are SGHAT and FQNNGV. The V gene end was trimmed by 4 bases and the J gene end by 2 bases; junction bases not matched to a gene: 4. The CDR3 is 16 residues long. This CDR3 reads CASSSPSGSNTGELFF. CDR3 nucleotides: TGTGCCAGCAGCTCCCCTAGCGGGAGTAACACCGGGGAGCTGTTTTTT.

The chain joins TRBV7-3 to TRBJ2-1; TRBD2 matches 7 bases. This CDR3 spans 15 amino acids. In germline, CDR1 is SGHTA, CDR2 FQGTGA. J gave up 9 bases and V 2 bases, and 10 bases lay outside the gene matches. CDR3 protein: CASSLGRESRGEQFF. CDR3 coding DNA: TGTGCCAGCAGCTTAGGGCGGGAGTCCCGTGGTGAGCAGTTCTTC.

The rearrangement joins TRBV6-6 to TRBJ1-6; D may be TRBD1 (6 bases). Germline CDR1 reads MNHNY; CDR2 reads SVGAGI (reference sequence). The CDR3 extends over 15 amino acids. V lost 4 bases to trimming and J lost 9 bases, with 16 bases between them. CDR3 region: CASSSSQGQSSPLHF. CDR3 DNA: TGTGCCAGCAGTTCCTCCCAGGGGCAGAGTTCACCCCTCCACTTT.

The genes are TRBV14 and TRBJ2-5, with D perhaps TRBD1 (6 bases). The CDR3 has 13 residues. V was shortened by 4 bases and J by 5 bases, with 11 bases between the two germline ends. Germline V gene data show CDR1 as SGHDN and CDR2 as FVKESK. The CDR3 coding sequence is TGTGCCAGCAGCCCCCGGACAGTTGAGACCCAGTACTTC. Translated: CASSPRTVETQYF.

Concerning this clone itself: The sample carries other DNA sequences with the same CDR3. The chain links TRBV6-6 to TRBJ2-5; 7 nucleotides agree with TRBD2. The CDR3 spans 13 residues. Germline CDR1 and CDR2: MNHNY and SVGAGI (reference sequence). With 2 bases clipped from V and 5 bases from J, the junction kept 2 bases outside the gene matches. The CDR3 is CASSYGGGETQYF. DNA for the CDR3: TGTGCCAGCAGTTACGGGGGGGGGGAGACCCAGTACTTC.

The chain carries TRBV6-5 and TRBJ2-7; D is uncertain. Per germline, CDR1 MNHEY and CDR2 SVGAGI. The CDR3 runs 12 residues. V lost 6 bases to trimming and J lost 5 bases, with 11 bases between them. CDR3 protein: CASSLTGDEQYF. The CDR3 nucleotides read TGTGCCAGCAGCCTCACGGGTGACGAGCAGTACTTC.

The chain couples TRBV5-1 to TRBJ2-3; 8 bases are shared with TRBD2. Looked up from germline, CDR1 is SGHRS and CDR2 is YFSETQ. The ends lost 4 bases at V and 4 bases at J; junction bases unmatched: 2. This CDR3 has 13 residues. The CDR3 DNA is TGCGCCAGCAGCCGAGCGGGGGCAGATACGCAGTATTTT. Its protein is CASSRAGADTQYF.

The chain has TRBV7-7 and TRBJ2-1; a weak D match, TRBD1 (5 bases). The germline V gene encodes CDR1 SSHAT and CDR2 FNYEAQ (reference sequence). The CDR3 consists of 14 residues. V lost 1 base, J lost 7 bases, and 11 bases lay in between. CDR3 amino acids: CASSLGQGRNEQFF. The CDR3 region has the DNA TGTGCCAGCAGCTTAGGTCAGGGAAGGAATGAGCAGTTCTTC.

The gene calls are TRBV6-1 and TRBJ1-1; TRBD1 is a possible D gene (5 bases). Germline assignment: CDR1 MNHNS and CDR2 SASEGT. V lost 6 bases and J 4 bases, leaving 12 bases between the germline ends. This CDR3 contains 13 residues. The CDR3, as DNA: TGTGCCAGCAGGACCGGGGGAGGCACTGAAGCTTTCTTT. Its translation is CASRTGGGTEAFF.